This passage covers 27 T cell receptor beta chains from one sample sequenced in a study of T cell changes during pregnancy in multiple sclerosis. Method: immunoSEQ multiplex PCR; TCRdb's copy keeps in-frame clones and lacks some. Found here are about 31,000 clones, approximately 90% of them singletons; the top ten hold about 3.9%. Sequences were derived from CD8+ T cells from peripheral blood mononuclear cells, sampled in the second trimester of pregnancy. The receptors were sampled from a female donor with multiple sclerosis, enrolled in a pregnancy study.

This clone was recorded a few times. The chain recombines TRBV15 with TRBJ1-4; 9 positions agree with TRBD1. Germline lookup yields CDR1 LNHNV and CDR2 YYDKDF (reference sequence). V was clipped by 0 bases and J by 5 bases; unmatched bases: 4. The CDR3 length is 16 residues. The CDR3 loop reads CATSRDKGTGNEKLFF. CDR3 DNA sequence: TGTGCCACCAGCAGAGATAAGGGGACAGGGAATGAAAAACTGTTTTTT.

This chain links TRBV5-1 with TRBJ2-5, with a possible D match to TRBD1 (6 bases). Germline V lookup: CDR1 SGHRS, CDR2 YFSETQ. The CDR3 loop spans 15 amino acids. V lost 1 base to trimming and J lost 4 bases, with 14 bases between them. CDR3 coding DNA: TGCGCCAGCAGCTTGATGCCAGGGGCGTCAGAGACCCAGTACTTC. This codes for CASSLMPGASETQYF.

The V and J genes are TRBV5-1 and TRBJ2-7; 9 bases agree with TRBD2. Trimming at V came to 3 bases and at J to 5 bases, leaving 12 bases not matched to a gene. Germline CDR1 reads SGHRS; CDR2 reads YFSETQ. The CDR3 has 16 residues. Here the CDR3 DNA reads TGCGCCAGCAGCTCAGGTAGCGGGAGAATGGCCCACGAGCAGTACTTC. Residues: CASSSGSGRMAHEQYF.

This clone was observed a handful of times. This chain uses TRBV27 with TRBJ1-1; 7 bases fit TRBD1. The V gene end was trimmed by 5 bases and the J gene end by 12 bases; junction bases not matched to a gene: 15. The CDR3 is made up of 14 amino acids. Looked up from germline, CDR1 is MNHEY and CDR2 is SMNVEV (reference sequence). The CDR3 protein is CASSLLGGQRTTFF. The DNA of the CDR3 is TGTGCCAGCAGTCTCCTCGGGGGACAGAGGACGACTTTCTTT.

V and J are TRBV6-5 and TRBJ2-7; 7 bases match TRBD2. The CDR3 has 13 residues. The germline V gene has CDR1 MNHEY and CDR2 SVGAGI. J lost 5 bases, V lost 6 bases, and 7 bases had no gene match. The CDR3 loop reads CASRPWGGHEQYF. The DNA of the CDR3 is TGTGCCAGCAGGCCTTGGGGGGGACACGAGCAGTACTTC.

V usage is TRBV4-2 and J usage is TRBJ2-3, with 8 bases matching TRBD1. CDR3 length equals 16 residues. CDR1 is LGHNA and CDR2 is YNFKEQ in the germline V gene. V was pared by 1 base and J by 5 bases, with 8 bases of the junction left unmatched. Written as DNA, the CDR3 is TGTGCCAGCAGCCAAGGTTTGAGACAGGGGAGAGATACGCAGTATTTT. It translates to CASSQGLRQGRDTQYF.

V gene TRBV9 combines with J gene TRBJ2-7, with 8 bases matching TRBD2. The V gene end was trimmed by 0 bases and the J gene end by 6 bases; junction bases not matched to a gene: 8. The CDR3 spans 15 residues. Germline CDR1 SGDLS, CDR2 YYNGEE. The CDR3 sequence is CASSVAGREDLEQYF. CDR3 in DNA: TGTGCCAGCAGCGTAGCAGGGCGGGAGGATCTCGAGCAGTACTTC.

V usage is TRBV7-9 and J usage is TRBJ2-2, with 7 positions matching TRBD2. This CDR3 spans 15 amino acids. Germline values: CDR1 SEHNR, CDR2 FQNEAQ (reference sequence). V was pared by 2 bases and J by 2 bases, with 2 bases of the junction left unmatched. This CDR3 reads CASSLRGRNTGELFF. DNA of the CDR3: TGTGCCAGCAGCTTACGCGGGAGAAACACCGGGGAGCTGTTTTTT.

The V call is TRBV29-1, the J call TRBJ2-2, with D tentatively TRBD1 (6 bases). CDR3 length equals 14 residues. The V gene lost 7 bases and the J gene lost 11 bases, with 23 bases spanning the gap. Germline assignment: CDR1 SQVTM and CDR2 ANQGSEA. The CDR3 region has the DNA TGCAGCGCAACACCTAATGAAAGGACAGTTGAGCTGTTTTTT. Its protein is CSATPNERTVELFF.

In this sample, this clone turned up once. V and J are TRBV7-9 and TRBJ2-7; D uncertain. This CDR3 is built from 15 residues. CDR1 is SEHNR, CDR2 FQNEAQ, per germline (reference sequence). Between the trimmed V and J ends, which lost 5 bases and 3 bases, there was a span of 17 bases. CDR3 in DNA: TGTGCCAGCAGCCCCCTATCCCTACTTGACTACGAGCAGTACTTC. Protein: CASSPLSLLDYEQYF. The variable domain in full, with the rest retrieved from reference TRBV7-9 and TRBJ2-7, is DTGVSQNPRHKITKRGQNVTFRCDPISEHNRLYWYRQTLGQGPEFLTYFQNEAQLEKSRLLSDRFSAERPKGSFSTLEIQRTEQGDSAMYLCASSPLSLLDYEQYFGPGTRLTVT.

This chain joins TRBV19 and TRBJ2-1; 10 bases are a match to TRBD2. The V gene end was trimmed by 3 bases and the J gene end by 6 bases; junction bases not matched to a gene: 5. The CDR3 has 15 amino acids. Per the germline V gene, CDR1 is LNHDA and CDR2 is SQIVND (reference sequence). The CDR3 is CASSIGLAGVNEQFF. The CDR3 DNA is TGTGCCAGTAGTATCGGCCTAGCGGGAGTCAATGAGCAGTTCTTC. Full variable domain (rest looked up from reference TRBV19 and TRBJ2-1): DGGITQSPKYLFRKEGQNVTLSCEQNLNHDAMYWYRQDPGQGLRLIYYSQIVNDFQKGDIAEGYSVSREKKESFPLTVTSAQKNPTAFYLCASSIGLAGVNEQFFGPGTRLTVL.

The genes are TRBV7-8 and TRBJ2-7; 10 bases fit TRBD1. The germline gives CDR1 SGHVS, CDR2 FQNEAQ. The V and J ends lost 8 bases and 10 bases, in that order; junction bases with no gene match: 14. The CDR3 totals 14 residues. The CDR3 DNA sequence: TGTGCCAGCTGGGACAGGGGCCCTCACTGGTTACAGTACTTC. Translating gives CASWDRGPHWLQYF.

Here the CDR3 DNA reads TGTGCCAGCAGTTTTCCCCTAGCGGGCCCCAATGAGCAGTTCTTC. It codes for CASSFPLAGPNEQFF. The chain recombines TRBV28 with TRBJ2-1; 8 bases align to TRBD2. This CDR3 has 15 residues. V shed 3 bases, J shed 6 bases, and the junction held 7 bases outside the gene matches. The V gene's germline CDR1 is MDHEN and CDR2 SYDVKM.

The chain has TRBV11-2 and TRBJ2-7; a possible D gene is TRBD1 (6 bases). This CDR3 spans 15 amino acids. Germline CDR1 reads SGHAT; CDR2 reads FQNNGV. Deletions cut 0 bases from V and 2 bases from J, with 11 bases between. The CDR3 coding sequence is TGTGCCAGCAGCTTAGAACCCGGACAGACCTACGAGCAGTACTTC. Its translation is CASSLEPGQTYEQYF.

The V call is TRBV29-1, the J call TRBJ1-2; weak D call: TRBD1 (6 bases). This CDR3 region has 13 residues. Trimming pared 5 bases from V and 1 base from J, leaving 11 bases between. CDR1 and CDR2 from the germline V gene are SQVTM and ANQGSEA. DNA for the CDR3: TGCAGCGTTACCGGACAGCGTAACTATGGCTACACCTTC. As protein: CSVTGQRNYGYTF.

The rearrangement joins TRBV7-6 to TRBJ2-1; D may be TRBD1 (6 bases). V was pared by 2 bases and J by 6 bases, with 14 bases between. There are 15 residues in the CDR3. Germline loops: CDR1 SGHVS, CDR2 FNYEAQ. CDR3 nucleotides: TGTGCCAGCAGCTTATTACAGGGATTGGCCAATGAGCAGTTCTTC. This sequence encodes CASSLLQGLANEQFF.

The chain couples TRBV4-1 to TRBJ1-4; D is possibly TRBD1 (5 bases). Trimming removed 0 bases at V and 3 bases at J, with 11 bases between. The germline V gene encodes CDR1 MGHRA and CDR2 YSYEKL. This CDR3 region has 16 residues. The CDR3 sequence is CASSQDRQGANEKLFF. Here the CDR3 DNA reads TGCGCCAGCAGCCAAGATAGGCAAGGGGCTAATGAAAAACTGTTTTTT.

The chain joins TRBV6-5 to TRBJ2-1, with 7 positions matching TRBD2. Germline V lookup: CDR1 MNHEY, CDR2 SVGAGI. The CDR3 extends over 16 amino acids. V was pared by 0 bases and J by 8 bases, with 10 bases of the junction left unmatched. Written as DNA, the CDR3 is TGTGCCAGCAGTTACTCGATGGCGGGGGAGTTTGATGAGCAGTTCTTC. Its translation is CASSYSMAGEFDEQFF.

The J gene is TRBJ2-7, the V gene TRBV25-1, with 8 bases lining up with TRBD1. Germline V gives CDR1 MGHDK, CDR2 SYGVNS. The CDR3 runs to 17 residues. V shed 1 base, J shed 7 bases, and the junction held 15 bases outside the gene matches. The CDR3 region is CASSESYARQGAREQYF. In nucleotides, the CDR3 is TGTGCCAGCAGTGAATCATATGCACGCCAGGGGGCGCGGGAGCAGTACTTC.

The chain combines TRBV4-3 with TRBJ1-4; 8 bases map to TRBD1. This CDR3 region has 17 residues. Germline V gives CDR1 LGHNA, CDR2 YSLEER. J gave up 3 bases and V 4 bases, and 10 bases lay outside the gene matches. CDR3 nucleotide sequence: TGCGCCAGCAGCCGGACAGGGTTTGGGGTGGCTAATGAAAAACTGTTTTTT. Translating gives CASSRTGFGVANEKLFF.

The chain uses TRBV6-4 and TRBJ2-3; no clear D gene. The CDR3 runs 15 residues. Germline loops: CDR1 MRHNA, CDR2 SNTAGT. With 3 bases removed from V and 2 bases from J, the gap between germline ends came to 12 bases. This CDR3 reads CASSEDSVSTDTQYF. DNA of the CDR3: TGTGCCAGCAGTGAAGACTCCGTTTCCACAGATACGCAGTATTTT.

CDR3 DNA: TGTGCCAGCAGCCCGACAGGATTGAACACCGGGGAGCTGTTTTTT. Amino acid sequence: CASSPTGLNTGELFF. The chain has TRBV5-4 and TRBJ2-2, with a tentative D call TRBD1 (6 bases). The germline gives CDR1 SGHNT, CDR2 YYREEE (reference sequence). Trimming left V 4 bases short and J 1 base short, with 11 bases between. The CDR3 is 15 residues long.

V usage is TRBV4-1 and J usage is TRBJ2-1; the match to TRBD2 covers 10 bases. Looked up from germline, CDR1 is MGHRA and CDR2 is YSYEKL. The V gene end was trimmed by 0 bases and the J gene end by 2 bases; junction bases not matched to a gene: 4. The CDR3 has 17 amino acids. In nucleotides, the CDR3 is TGCGCCAGCAGCCAAGACCTAGCGGGAGACACCTACAATGAGCAGTTCTTC. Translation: CASSQDLAGDTYNEQFF.

The CDR3 here is CASSLFVGGIETQYF. The DNA for the CDR3 is TGTGCCAGCAGCTTGTTCGTCGGCGGGATCGAGACCCAGTACTTC. The gene calls are TRBV11-2 and TRBJ2-5; maybe TRBD2 (6 bases). V shed 3 bases and J shed 5 bases, with 16 bases lying between them. This CDR3 spans 15 amino acids. Germline assignment: CDR1 SGHAT and CDR2 FQNNGV.

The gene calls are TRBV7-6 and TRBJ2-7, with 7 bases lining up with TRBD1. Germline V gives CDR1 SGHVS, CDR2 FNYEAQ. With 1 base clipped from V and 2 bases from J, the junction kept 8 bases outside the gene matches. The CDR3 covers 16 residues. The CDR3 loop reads CASSLVGTEFPYEQYF. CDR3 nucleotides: TGTGCCAGCAGCTTAGTGGGGACAGAATTTCCCTACGAGCAGTACTTC.

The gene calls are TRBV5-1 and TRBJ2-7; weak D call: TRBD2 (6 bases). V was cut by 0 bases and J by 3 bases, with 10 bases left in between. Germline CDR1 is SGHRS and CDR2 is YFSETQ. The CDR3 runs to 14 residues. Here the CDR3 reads CASSLGDSYYEQYF. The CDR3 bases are TGCGCCAGCAGCTTGGGGGACTCTTACTACGAGCAGTACTTC.

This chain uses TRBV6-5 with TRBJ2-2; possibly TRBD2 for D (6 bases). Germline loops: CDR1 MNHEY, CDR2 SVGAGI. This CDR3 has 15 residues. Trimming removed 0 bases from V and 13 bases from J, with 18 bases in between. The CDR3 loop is CASSYSQSLGGGLFF. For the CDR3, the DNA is TGTGCCAGCAGTTACTCACAAAGTCTGGGAGGCGGGCTGTTTTTT.